The entry below gives a single T cell receptor (beta chain) sequence along with its context. Reverse transcription of extracted RNA yielded cDNA, which provided the sequencing template. Repertoires were generated with immunoSEQ multiplex PCR, while TCRdb's copy carries only in-frame clones and drops some. The top ten clones hold about 17% of a sample with about 90,000 clones, 44% of them seen once. These data come from a study of CD8+ T cells in alopecia areata. Germline V gene sequence: CDR1 MNHEY, CDR2 SMNVEV (reference sequence). This CDR3 comprises 14 residues. The J segment lost 2 bases and the V segment lost 2 bases, leaving 1 base of the junction unmatched. Specified treatment: oral pan-JAK inhibitor, 5-10 mg twice daily.

The genes are TRBV27 and TRBJ2-7; 9 bases fit TRBD2. This TCR derives from a human donor with alopecia areata. The starting material was CD8+ T cells sorted from blood, obtained at week 24, from a patient treated with tofacitinib. The CDR3 bases are TGTGCCAGCAGTTTAGCGGGAGGGACCTACGAGCAGTACTTC. The encoded protein is CASSLAGGTYEQYF.